The rows below give T cell receptor beta chains drawn from one sample of a study of regulatory T cells in long-lasting Graves disease. TCRdb analysed the multiplex PCR reads with MiXCR anew, one entry per CDR3 protein. Of hundreds of thousands of distinct CDR3 sequences in the sample, 25% to 30% were seen once. The specimen comprised peripheral blood mononuclear cells (PBMCs), sampled when the disease was refractory, from a patient treated with antithyroid drugs. The receptors shown here come from a female donor with Graves disease. Both conserved end residues are part of each CDR3. A D gene is named only where the DNA matches it firmly. A clone size is listed for some rows: how often the clone was seen (once, few, many), or a class if it is expanded.

TRBV18	NA	NA	TRBJ1-1	CASSPLVSPKNTEAFF	TGTGCCAGCTCACCACTAGTGTCACCCAAGAACACTGAAGCTTTCTTT
TRBV6-1	NA	TRBD1	TRBJ2-7	CATVQGASYEQYF	TGTGCCACCGTACAGGGGGCCTCCTACGAGCAGTACTTC
TRBV28	many	NA	TRBJ2-5	CASRPTDRKPQETQYF	TGTGCCAGCAGACCTACAGACAGGAAGCCCCAAGAGACCCAGTACTTC
TRBV30	many	TRBD1	TRBJ1-2	CAWRGTGRYGYTF	TGTGCCTGGAGGGGGACAGGACGCTATGGCTACACCTTC
TRBV5-1	few	TRBD1	TRBJ1-2	CASSLEGAHYGYTF	TGCGCCAGCAGCTTGGAGGGGGCGCACTATGGCTACACCTTC
TRBV20-1	NA	NA	TRBJ1-4	CSARGRGNEKLFF	TGCAGTGCTAGAGGAAGGGGTAATGAAAAACTGTTTTTT
TRBV11-2	many	NA	TRBJ1-2	CASSATGQYYGYTF	TGTGCCAGCAGCGCGACCGGACAGTACTATGGCTACACCTTC
TRBV30	NA	NA	TRBJ2-7	CAWRGGGPSLEQYF	TGTGCCTGGAGGGGGGGGGGCCCTAGCCTCGAGCAGTACTTC
TRBV7-3	few	TRBD2	TRBJ2-7	CASSLWASGRRNEQYF	TGTGCCAGCAGCTTATGGGCTAGCGGGAGACGGAACGAGCAGTACTTC
TRBV6-2/TRBV6-3	NA	TRBD2	TRBJ2-3	CASSYPKGLAGTDTQYF	TGTGCCAGCAGTTACCCCAAAGGACTAGCGGGCACAGATACGCAGTATTTT
TRBV7-9	NA	NA	TRBJ1-1	CASSPADGGNTEAFF	TGTGCCAGCAGCCCAGCTGACGGGGGAAACACTGAAGCTTTCTTT
TRBV12-3/TRBV12-4	NA	TRBD2	TRBJ2-5	CASSLFREGDETQYF	TGTGCCAGCAGTTTATTTCGGGAGGGGGATGAGACCCAGTACTTC
TRBV7-2	NA	NA	TRBJ1-2	CASSSQGRDAYTF	TGTGCCAGCAGCTCTCAGGGGAGAGACGCCTACACCTTC
TRBV4-1	NA	TRBD2	TRBJ2-7	CASSRGTSVAYEQYF	TGCGCCAGCAGCCGAGGGACTAGCGTCGCCTACGAGCAGTACTTC
TRBV2	few	NA	TRBJ1-1	CASSGGDLRNTEAFF	TGTGCCAGCAGTGGTGGGGACCTCCGGAACACTGAAGCTTTCTTT
TRBV5-1	NA	NA	TRBJ2-7	CASSLGLPYEQYF	TGCGCCAGCAGCTTGGGACTACCCTACGAGCAGTACTTC
TRBV15	few	NA	TRBJ2-5	CATSRAGIGETQYF	TGTGCCACCAGCAGGGCGGGTATCGGCGAGACCCAGTACTTC
TRBV6-2/TRBV6-3	once	TRBD1	TRBJ1-2	CASRTPGQRPLGYTF	TGTGCCAGCAGAACACCGGGACAGAGACCTCTAGGCTACACCTTC
TRBV6-5	NA	NA	TRBJ2-5	CASSYSLLGETQYF	TGTGCCAGCAGTTACTCGCTCTTAGGGGAGACCCAGTACTTC
TRBV28	many	TRBD1	TRBJ2-7	CASSHRTGKGLAYEQYF	TGTGCCAGCAGTCACCGGACAGGGAAAGGGCTCGCCTACGAGCAGTACTTC
TRBV6-2/TRBV6-3	NA	NA	TRBJ1-2	CASRGGTNYGYTF	TGTGCCAGCAGAGGGGGAACTAACTATGGCTACACCTTC
TRBV28	few	NA	TRBJ1-1	CASNSHRQPQVRAFF	TGTGCCAGCAACAGCCACAGACAACCCCAAGTTAGAGCTTTCTTT
TRBV10-3	NA	NA	TRBJ1-1	CAISDRVGTEAFF	TGTGCCATCAGTGACAGGGTTGGCACTGAAGCTTTCTTT
TRBV6-1	few	NA	TRBJ2-7	CASSERGSFYEQYF	TGTGCCAGCAGTGAACGCGGGTCGTTCTACGAGCAGTACTTC
TRBV9	NA	NA	TRBJ1-5	CASSVSDTSNQPQHF	TGTGCCAGCAGCGTTTCCGATACTAGCAATCAGCCCCAGCATTTT
TRBV7-3	many	NA	TRBJ1-1	CASRLVVNTEAFF	TGTGCCAGCAGATTAGTGGTGAACACTGAAGCTTTCTTT
TRBV20-1	NA	NA	TRBJ1-1	CSASHLNTEAFF	TGCAGTGCTAGCCACTTGAACACTGAAGCTTTCTTT
TRBV5-1	many	NA	TRBJ1-1	CASSLEGLNTEAFF	TGTGCCAGCAGCTTGGAGGGGTTGAACACTGAAGCTTTCTTT
TRBV27	few	TRBD2	TRBJ2-7	CASLYYSGNPYEQYF	TGTGCCAGTTTATACTATAGCGGGAATCCCTACGAGCAGTACTTC
TRBV20-1	NA	TRBD1	TRBJ2-5	CSAEGQDQETQYF	TGCAGTGCGGAGGGACAGGACCAAGAGACCCAGTACTTC
TRBV29-1	few	TRBD2	TRBJ2-5	CSVEFLAGGQETQYF	TGCAGCGTTGAATTCCTAGCGGGAGGGCAAGAGACCCAGTACTTC
TRBV10-3	NA	TRBD1	TRBJ2-7	CTSRTGEIHEQYF	TGTACCAGCAGAACAGGGGAAATCCACGAGCAGTACTTC
TRBV6-2/TRBV6-3	NA	NA	TRBJ1-1	CASRTTSVGKEAFF	TGTGCCAGCCGGACCACATCCGTGGGGAAAGAAGCTTTCTTT
TRBV15	NA	NA	TRBJ1-2	CATSSLRSLGPPYGYTF	TGTGCCACCAGCAGCCTTCGGTCCCTCGGGCCCCCCTATGGCTACACCTTC
TRBV7-9	few	TRBD2	TRBJ2-7	CASSLGGGLALYEQYF	TGTGCCAGCAGCTTAGGCGGGGGGCTAGCCCTCTACGAGCAGTACTTC
TRBV6-2/TRBV6-3	NA	NA	TRBJ2-5	CASSYGVKETQYF	TGTGCCAGCAGTTACGGGGTGAAAGAGACCCAGTACTTC
TRBV28	many	NA	TRBJ2-1	CASSFPLTSPYYNEQFF	TGTGCCAGCAGCTTCCCCCTAACTAGTCCTTACTACAATGAGCAGTTCTTC
TRBV7-9	NA	NA	TRBJ1-1	CTSSLDSNTEAFF	TGTACCAGCAGCTTAGACTCGAACACTGAAGCTTTCTTT
TRBV19	NA	TRBD2	TRBJ2-2	CASSQSSGSPSGELFF	TGTGCCAGTAGTCAATCTAGCGGGTCCCCTTCCGGGGAGCTGTTTTTT
TRBV28	many	NA	TRBJ1-1	CASSLTGLSNTEAFF	TGTGCCAGCAGTTTAACGGGACTGTCGAACACTGAAGCTTTCTTT
TRBV12-5	NA	TRBD1	TRBJ1-5	CASGLTGGFGQPQHF	TGTGCTAGTGGCCTTACAGGGGGTTTTGGTCAGCCCCAGCATTTT
TRBV7-9	NA	TRBD2	TRBJ2-5	CASSLGSSGTEETQYF	TGTGCCAGCAGCCTAGGGTCTAGCGGGACGGAAGAGACCCAGTACTTC
TRBV29-1	few	TRBD2	TRBJ2-5	CSSGTRMIETQYF	TGCAGCTCGGGGACTAGAATGATAGAGACCCAGTACTTC
TRBV9	few	NA	TRBJ1-1	CASSVGPKGAEAFF	TGTGCCAGCAGCGTAGGCCCAAAGGGGGCTGAAGCTTTCTTT
TRBV10-1	few	NA	TRBJ2-4	CASSEDPHNLAKNIQYF	TGCGCCAGCAGTGAGGATCCACACAATCTGGCCAAAAACATTCAGTACTTC
TRBV7-2	few	NA	TRBJ2-5	CASSLGPGSETQYF	TGTGCCAGCAGCTTAGGGCCGGGATCAGAGACCCAGTACTTC
TRBV5-1	NA	NA	TRBJ1-1	CASSLRPTEAFF	TGCGCCAGCAGCCTTCGACCCACTGAAGCTTTCTTT
TRBV28	many	NA	TRBJ1-2	CAHGGRGDGYTF	TGTGCCCACGGCGGCAGGGGAGATGGCTACACCTTC
TRBV5-6	once	NA	TRBJ1-2	CASSLSVGFYTF	TGTGCCAGCAGCTTGTCGGTCGGTTTCTACACCTTC
TRBV7-9	NA	NA	TRBJ1-1	CASSLALRRNTEAFF	TGTGCCAGCAGCTTAGCGCTCCGGAGGAACACTGAAGCTTTCTTT
TRBV30	NA	NA	TRBJ1-3	CAWQSGNTIYF	TGTGCCTGGCAGTCTGGAAACACCATATATTTT
TRBV20-1	few	NA	TRBJ2-2	CSASGRGHVEYTGELFF	TGCAGTGCCAGCGGTAGAGGACACGTTGAGTACACCGGGGAGCTGTTTTTT
TRBV12-3/TRBV12-4	NA	NA	TRBJ1-1	CASSFGLMNTEAFF	TGTGCCAGCAGTTTTGGGCTCATGAACACTGAAGCTTTCTTT
TRBV3-1	NA	TRBD2	TRBJ2-4	CASSQGGLAEFQQAKNIQYF	TGTGCCAGCAGCCAAGGAGGACTAGCGGAATTCCAGCAAGCCAAAAACATTCAGTACTTC
TRBV29-1	NA	NA	TRBJ2-7	CSVETVGTDYEQHF	TGCAGCGTTGAGACAGTCGGGACGGACTACGAGCAGCACTTC
TRBV6-1	many	TRBD2	TRBJ2-4	CASSEGLAGNIQYF	TGTGCCAGCAGTGAAGGACTAGCGGGAAACATTCAGTACTTC
TRBV15	many	TRBD1	TRBJ1-2	CATSRSGQGENYGYTF	TGTGCCACCAGCAGGTCCGGACAGGGCGAAAACTATGGCTACACCTTC